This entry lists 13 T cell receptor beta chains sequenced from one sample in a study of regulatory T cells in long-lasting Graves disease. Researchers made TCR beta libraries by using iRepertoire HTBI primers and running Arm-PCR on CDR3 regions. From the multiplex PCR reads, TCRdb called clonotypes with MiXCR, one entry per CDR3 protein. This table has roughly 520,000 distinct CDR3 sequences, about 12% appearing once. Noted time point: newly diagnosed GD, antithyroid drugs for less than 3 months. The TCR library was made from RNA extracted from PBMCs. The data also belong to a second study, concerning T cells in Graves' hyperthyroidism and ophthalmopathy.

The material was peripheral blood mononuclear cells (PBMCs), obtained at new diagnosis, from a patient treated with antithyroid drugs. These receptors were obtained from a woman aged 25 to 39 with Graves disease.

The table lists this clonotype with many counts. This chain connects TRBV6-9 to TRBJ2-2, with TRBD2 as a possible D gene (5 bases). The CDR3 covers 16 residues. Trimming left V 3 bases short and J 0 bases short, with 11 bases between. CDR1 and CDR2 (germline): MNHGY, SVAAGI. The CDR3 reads CASSYNWGANTGELFF. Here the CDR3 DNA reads TGTGCCAGCAGTTACAACTGGGGAGCGAACACCGGGGAGCTGTTTTTT.

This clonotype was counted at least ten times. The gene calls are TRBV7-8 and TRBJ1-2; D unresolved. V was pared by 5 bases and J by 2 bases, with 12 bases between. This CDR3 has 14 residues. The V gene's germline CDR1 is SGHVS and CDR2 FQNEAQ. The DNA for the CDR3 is TGTGCCAGCAGCCTAGTCGGGAAAAACTATGGCTACACCTTC. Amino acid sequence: CASSLVGKNYGYTF.

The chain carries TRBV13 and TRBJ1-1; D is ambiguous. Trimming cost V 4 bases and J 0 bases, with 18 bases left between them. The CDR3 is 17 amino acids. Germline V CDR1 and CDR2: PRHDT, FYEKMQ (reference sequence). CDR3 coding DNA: TGTGCCAGCAGCTCCCCCGGGAGGTCAGTAATGAACACTGAAGCTTTCTTT. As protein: CASSSPGRSVMNTEAFF.

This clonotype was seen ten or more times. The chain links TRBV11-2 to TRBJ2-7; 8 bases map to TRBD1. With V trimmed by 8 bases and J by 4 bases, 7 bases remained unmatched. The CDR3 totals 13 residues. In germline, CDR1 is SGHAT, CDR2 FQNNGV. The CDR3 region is CASSTGVGYEQYF. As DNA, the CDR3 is TGTGCCAGCTCGACAGGGGTAGGGTACGAGCAGTACTTC.

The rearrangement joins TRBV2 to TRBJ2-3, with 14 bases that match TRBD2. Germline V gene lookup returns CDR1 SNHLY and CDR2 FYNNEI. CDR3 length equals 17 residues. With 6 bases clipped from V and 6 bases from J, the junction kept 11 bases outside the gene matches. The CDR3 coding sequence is TGTGCCAGCAGCCCTAGGCCTCGACTAGCGGGAGGGGATACGCAGTATTTT. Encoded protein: CASSPRPRLAGGDTQYF. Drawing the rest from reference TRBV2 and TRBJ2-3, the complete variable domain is EPEVTQTPSHQVTQMGQEVILRCVPISNHLYFYWYRQILGQKVEFLVSFYNNEISEKSEIFDDQFSVERPDGSNFTLKIRSTKLEDSAMYFCASSPRPRLAGGDTQYFGPGTRLTVL.

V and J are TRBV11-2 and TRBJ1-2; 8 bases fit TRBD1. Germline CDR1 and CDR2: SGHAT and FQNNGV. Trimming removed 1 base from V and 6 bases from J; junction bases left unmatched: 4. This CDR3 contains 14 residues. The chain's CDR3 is CASSLAEGQDGYTF. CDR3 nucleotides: TGTGCCAGCAGCTTAGCGGAGGGACAGGATGGCTACACCTTC.

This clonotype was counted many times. CDR3 amino acids: CASSEGLIAYEQYF. The CDR3 DNA sequence: TGTGCCAGCAGTGAGGGACTAATCGCGTACGAGCAGTACTTC. This rearrangement joins TRBV28 to TRBJ2-7, with 7 bases that match TRBD2. CDR1 and CDR2 from the germline V gene are MDHEN and SYDVKM. The CDR3 has 14 residues. V lost 5 bases, J lost 4 bases, and 8 bases stayed unmatched.

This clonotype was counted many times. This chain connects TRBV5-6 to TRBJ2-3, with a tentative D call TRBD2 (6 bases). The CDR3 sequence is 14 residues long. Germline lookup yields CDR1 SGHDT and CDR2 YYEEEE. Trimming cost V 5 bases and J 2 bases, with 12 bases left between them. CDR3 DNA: TGTGCCAGCAGTACCGGACTACACACAGATACGCAGTATTTT. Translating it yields CASSTGLHTDTQYF.

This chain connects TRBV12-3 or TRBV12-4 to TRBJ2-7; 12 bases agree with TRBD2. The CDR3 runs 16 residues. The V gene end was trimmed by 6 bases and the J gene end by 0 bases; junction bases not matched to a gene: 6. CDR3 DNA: TGTGCCAGCAGAAGGACTAGCGGGATTAACTCCTACGAGCAGTACTTC. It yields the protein CASRRTSGINSYEQYF.

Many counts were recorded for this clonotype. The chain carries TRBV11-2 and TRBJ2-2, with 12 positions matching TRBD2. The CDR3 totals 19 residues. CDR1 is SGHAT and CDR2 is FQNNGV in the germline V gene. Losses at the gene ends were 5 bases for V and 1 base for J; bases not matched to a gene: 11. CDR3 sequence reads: CASSASAPTSGRNTGELFF. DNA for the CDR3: TGTGCCAGCAGCGCCTCAGCCCCGACTAGCGGGAGGAACACCGGGGAGCTGTTTTTT.

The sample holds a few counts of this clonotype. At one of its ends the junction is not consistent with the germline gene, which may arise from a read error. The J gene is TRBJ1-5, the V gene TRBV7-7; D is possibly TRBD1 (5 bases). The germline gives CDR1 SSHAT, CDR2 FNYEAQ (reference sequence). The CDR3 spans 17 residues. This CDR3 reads CASSLEGLGLGNQPQHF. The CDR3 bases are TGTGCTAGCAGCTTAGAGGGGCTGGGTTTGGGCAATCAGCCCCAGCATTTT.

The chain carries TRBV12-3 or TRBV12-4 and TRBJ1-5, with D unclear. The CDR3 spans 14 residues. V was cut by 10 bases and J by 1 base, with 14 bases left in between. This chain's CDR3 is CATSGPRSNQPQHF. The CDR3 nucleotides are TGTGCCACCAGCGGACCGCGCAGCAATCAGCCCCAGCATTTT.

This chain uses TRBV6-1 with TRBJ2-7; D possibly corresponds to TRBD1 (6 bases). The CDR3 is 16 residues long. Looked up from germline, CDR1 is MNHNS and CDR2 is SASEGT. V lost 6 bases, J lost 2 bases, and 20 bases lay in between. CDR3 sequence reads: CASRIAGAHRPYEQYF. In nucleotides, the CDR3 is TGTGCCAGCAGAATTGCAGGGGCGCACCGGCCCTACGAGCAGTACTTC.